This T cell receptor beta chain comes out of a study of blood T cell repertoires in COVID-19. The wider study: The origin of the acute and convalescent COVID-19 samples was the United States, Italy and Spain. T cells, B-cell-depleted T cells, or PBMCs provided the cDNA or gDNA that served as material.

Authors' data handling: Amplification from reference gene primers served as the basis for estimated nucleated cell counts. Here immunoSEQ multiplex PCR was the method, and the copy in TCRdb shows in-frame clones only, minus some. V and J calls and clone size are copied from that table; D and trimming were computed from the DNA. The table shows about 220,000 clones, with roughly 80% occurring only once. Ages ranged from 18 to 89 years, with residence in 24 US areas. The TCR comes from a woman aged 40 to 55 with acute COVID-19. Sample: PBMCs or T cells enriched from blood (not recorded which).

In nucleotides, the CDR3 is TGTGCCAGCAGCGCCCAGCGATTGGGGGGGAGCACAGATACGCAGTATTTT. Translating it yields CASSAQRLGGSTDTQYF. The J gene is TRBJ2-3, the V gene TRBV9; 7 bases map to TRBD2. Germline-derived CDR1 and CDR2 are SGDLS and YYNGEE. Trimming at V came to 3 bases and at J to 0 bases, leaving 10 bases not matched to a gene. The CDR3 loop spans 17 amino acids. Looking up the rest from reference TRBV9 and TRBJ2-3 gives the full variable domain: DSGVTQTPKHLITATGQRVTLRCSPRSGDLSVYWYQQSLDQGLQFLIQYYNGEERAKGNILERFSAQQFPDLHSELNLSSLELGDSALYFCASSAQRLGGSTDTQYFGPGTRLTVL.